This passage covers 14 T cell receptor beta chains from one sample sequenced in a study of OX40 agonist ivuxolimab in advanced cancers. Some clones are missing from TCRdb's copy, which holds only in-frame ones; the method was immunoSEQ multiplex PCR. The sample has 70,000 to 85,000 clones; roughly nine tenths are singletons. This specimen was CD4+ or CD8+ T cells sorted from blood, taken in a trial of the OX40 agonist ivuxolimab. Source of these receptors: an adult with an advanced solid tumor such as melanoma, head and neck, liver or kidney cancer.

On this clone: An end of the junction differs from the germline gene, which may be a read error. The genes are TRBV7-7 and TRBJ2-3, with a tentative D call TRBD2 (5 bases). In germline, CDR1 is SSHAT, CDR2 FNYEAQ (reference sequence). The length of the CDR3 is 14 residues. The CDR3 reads CASSSGLTTDTQYF. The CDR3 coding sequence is TGTGCTAGCAGCTCCGGACTCACCACAGATACGCAGTATTTT.

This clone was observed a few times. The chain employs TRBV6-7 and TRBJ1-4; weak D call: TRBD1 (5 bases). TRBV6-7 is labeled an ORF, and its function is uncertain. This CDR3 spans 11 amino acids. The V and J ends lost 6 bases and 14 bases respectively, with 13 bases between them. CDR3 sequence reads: CASREGSPLFF. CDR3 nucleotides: TGTGCCAGCAGAGAGGGGTCTCCGCTGTTTTTT.

Here the CDR3 reads CASSPTGAQTGELFF. The CDR3 DNA follows: TGTGCCAGCAGCCCCACGGGGGCTCAAACCGGGGAGCTGTTTTTT. V gene TRBV7-3 combines with J gene TRBJ2-2, with D perhaps assigned TRBD1 or TRBD2 (6 bases each). CDR1 and CDR2 (germline): SGHTA, FQGTGA. This CDR3 spans 15 amino acids. V lost 5 bases and J 5 bases, leaving 15 bases between the germline ends.

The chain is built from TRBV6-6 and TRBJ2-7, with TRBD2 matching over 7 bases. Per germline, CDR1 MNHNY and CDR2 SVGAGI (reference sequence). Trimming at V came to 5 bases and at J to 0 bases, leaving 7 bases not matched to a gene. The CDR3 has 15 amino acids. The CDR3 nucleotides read TGTGCCAGCAGTCCCCCGGGGGGTAGCTCCTACGAGCAGTACTTC. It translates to CASSPPGGSSYEQYF.

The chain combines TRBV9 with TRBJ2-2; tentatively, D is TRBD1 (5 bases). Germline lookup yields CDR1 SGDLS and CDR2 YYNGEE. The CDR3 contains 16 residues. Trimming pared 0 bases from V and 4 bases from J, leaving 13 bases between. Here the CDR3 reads CASSVAKGPSTGELFF. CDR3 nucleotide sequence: TGTGCCAGCAGCGTAGCAAAGGGGCCCAGCACCGGGGAGCTGTTTTTT.

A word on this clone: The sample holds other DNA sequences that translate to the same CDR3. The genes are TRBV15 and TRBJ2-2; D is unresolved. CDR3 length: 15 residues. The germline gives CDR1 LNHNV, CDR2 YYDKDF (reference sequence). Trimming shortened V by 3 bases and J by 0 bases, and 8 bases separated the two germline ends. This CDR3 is CATSRDRTNTGELFF. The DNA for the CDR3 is TGTGCCACCAGCAGGGACCGCACGAACACCGGGGAGCTGTTTTTT. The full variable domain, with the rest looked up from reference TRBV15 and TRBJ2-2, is DAMVIQNPRYQVTQFGKPVTLSCSQTLNHNVMYWYQQKSSQAPKLLFHYYDKDFNNEADTPDNFQSRRPNTSFCFLDIRSPGLGDTAMYLCATSRDRTNTGELFFGEGSRLTVL.

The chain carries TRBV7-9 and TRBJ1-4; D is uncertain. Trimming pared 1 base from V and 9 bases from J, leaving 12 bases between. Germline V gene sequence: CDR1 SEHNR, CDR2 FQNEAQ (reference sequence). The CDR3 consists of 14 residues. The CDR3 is CASSLDGGNKKLFF. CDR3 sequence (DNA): TGTGCCAGCAGCTTAGACGGCGGGAATAAAAAACTGTTTTTT.

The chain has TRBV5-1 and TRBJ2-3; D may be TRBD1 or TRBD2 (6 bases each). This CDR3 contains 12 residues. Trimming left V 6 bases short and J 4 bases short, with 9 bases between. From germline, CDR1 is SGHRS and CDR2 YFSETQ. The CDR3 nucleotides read TGCGCCAGCACCGGGGGCGCAGATACGCAGTATTTT. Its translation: CASTGGADTQYF.

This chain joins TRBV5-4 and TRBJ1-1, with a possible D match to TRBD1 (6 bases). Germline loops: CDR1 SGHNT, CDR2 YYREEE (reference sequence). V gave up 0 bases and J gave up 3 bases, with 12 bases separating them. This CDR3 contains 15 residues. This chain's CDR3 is CASSLGGGWDTEAFF. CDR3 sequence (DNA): TGTGCCAGCAGCTTGGGAGGGGGTTGGGACACTGAAGCTTTCTTT.

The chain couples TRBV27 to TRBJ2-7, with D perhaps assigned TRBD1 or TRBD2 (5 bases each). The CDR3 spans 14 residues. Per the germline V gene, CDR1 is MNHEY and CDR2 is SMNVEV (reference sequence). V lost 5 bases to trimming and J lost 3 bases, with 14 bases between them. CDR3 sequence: CASSRGIESYEQYF. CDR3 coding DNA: TGTGCCAGCAGTCGGGGCATCGAAAGCTACGAGCAGTACTTC.

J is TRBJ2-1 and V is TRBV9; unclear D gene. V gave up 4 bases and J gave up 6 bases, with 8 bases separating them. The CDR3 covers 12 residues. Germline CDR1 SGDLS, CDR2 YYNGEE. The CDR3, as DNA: TGTGCCAGCAGCCTCAACTTCAATGAGCAGTTCTTC. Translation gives CASSLNFNEQFF.

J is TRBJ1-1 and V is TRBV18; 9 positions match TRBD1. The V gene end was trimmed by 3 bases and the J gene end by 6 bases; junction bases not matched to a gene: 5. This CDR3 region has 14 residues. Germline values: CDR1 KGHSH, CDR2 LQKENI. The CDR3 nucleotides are TGTGCCAGCTCACCCATCGACAGGGGGGCTGAAGCTTTCTTT. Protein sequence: CASSPIDRGAEAFF.

The chain's CDR3 is CASSYSVRTSGNTIYF. CDR3 sequence (DNA): TGTGCCAGCAGTTACTCGGTCAGGACCTCTGGAAACACCATATATTTT. The chain has TRBV6-5 and TRBJ1-3; D is uncertain. V shed 0 bases and J shed 0 bases, with 9 bases lying between them. The CDR3 has 16 amino acids. Germline values: CDR1 MNHEY, CDR2 SVGAGI.

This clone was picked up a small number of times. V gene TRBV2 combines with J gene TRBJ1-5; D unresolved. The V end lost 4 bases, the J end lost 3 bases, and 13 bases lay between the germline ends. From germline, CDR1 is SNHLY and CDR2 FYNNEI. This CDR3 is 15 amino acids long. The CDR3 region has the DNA TGTGCCAGCAGTGGGGTACAAGCTAACAATCAGCCCCAGCATTTT. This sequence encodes CASSGVQANNQPQHF.